The T cell receptor beta chain under discussion was sequenced for a study of CD8 T cells in Susac syndrome. Study context: Of the sequenced Susac syndrome patients, more than five had active disease and 8 or 9 were in remission. Points from the study as a whole: Repertoires of Susac syndrome CD4+ T cells lacked clonal expansion.

TEMRA cells were enriched by FACS, and CD4+ and CD8+ T cells were negatively isolated. With random hexamers, roughly 0.5 to 1 ug RNA was reverse transcribed. Each CDR3 protein gets one entry after TCRdb re-called the immunoSEQ multiplex PCR reads with MiXCR. The sample has under 300,000 distinct CDR3 sequences; 90% to 97% are singletons. V shed 0 bases and J shed 1 base, with 8 bases lying between them. The CDR3 spans 16 residues. The germline CDR1 and CDR2 sequences are SGHDT and YYEEEE. Note on this clonotype: The antigen is not known.

Sequencing was carried out using CD4+ T cells from PBMCs. The chain has TRBV5-6 and TRBJ2-6; D might be TRBD1 (5 bases). The source is a human donor with Susac syndrome. The CDR3 DNA reads TGTGCCAGCAGCTTGGTCAGGGCTTCTGGGGCCAACGTCCTGACTTTC. This encodes CASSLVRASGANVLTF.